The next 10 T cell receptor beta chains were all read from a single sample in a study of shared clonotypes between healthy human individuals. Sequencing was performed with immunoSEQ multiplex PCR; in TCRdb, only in-frame clones are kept and a portion is missing. There are some 2.1 million clones in the sample; over 85% occur only once, and around 0.13% lies in the top ten. The sample taken for sequencing was naive CD4+ T cells sorted from blood. Subset noted: CD45RA+ positively selected. These receptors all stem from a young man in good health.

This chain uses TRBV5-6 with TRBJ1-2; D unresolved. Germline-derived CDR1 and CDR2 are SGHDT and YYEEEE. V lost 0 bases, J lost 1 base, and 10 bases lay in between. The CDR3 is 15 residues long. CDR3 coding DNA: TGTGCCAGCAGCTTGGCGGCAGGACTTAACTATGGCTACACCTTC. Translation: CASSLAAGLNYGYTF.

This clone was detected only once. This sequence joins TRBV19 and TRBJ1-2; maybe TRBD1 (5 bases). This CDR3 has 14 residues. Germline-derived CDR1 and CDR2 are LNHDA and SQIVND (reference sequence). Trimming cost V 7 bases and J 0 bases, with 12 bases left between them. CDR3 residues: CASTSGPTNYGYTF. The CDR3 bases are TGTGCCAGTACCTCGGGACCCACTAACTATGGCTACACCTTC.

Turning to this clone: Other DNA sequences in the same sample also yield this CDR3. The chain carries TRBV10-3 and TRBJ2-3; TRBD2 might be the D (5 bases). Trimming shortened V by 4 bases and J by 1 base, and 6 bases separated the two germline ends. CDR1 is ENHRY and CDR2 is SYGVKD in the germline V gene. CDR3 size: 13 residues. The CDR3 coding sequence is TGTGCCATCAGTGGAGCGGGCACAGATACGCAGTATTTT. This gives the protein CAISGAGTDTQYF.

The CDR3 nucleotides read TGTGCCAGCAGCCCGGGACAGGGGGCCAGTGAGCAGTTCTTC. The encoded protein is CASSPGQGASEQFF. The chain couples TRBV7-3 to TRBJ2-1; TRBD1 aligns across 12 bases. Germline V gene data show CDR1 as SGHTA and CDR2 as FQGTGA. J was trimmed by 9 bases and V by 5 bases; bases with no gene match: 5. The CDR3 contains 14 residues.

The V gene is TRBV7-3, the J gene TRBJ2-3, with D perhaps matching TRBD2 (6 bases). The CDR3 is 14 amino acids. From germline, CDR1 is SGHTA and CDR2 FQGTGA. V was trimmed by 2 bases and J by 6 bases, leaving 12 bases between them. DNA for the CDR3: TGTGCCAGCAGCTTAGCGGGGTTTCGGGATACGCAGTATTTT. Its protein product is CASSLAGFRDTQYF.

This sequence joins TRBV2 and TRBJ2-7, with 9 bases that match TRBD1. The CDR3 has 12 amino acids. Germline V gene lookup returns CDR1 SNHLY and CDR2 FYNNEI. The V gene end was trimmed by 9 bases and the J gene end by 3 bases; junction bases not matched to a gene: 3. As DNA, the CDR3 is TGTGCCAGTATGGACAGGGGCTACGAGCAGTACTTC. As protein: CASMDRGYEQYF.

J is TRBJ2-7 and V is TRBV5-1, with D maybe TRBD2 (5 bases). Trimming pared 7 bases from V and 3 bases from J, leaving 17 bases between. CDR3 length: 14 residues. Germline lookup yields CDR1 SGHRS and CDR2 YFSETQ. CDR3 DNA sequence: TGCGCCAGCCAGTCGATAGAGGGCAGCTACGAGCAGTACTTC. This codes for CASQSIEGSYEQYF. The full variable domain, in which reference TRBV5-1 and TRBJ2-7 provide the parts outside the CDR3, is KAGVTQTPRYLIKTRGQQVTLSCSPISGHRSVSWYQQTPGQGLQFLFEYFSETQRNKGNFPGRFSGRQFSNSRSEMNVSTLELGDSALYLCASQSIEGSYEQYFGPGTRLTVT.

The chain couples TRBV7-9 to TRBJ2-7; 10 bases are a match to TRBD2. V shed 1 base and J 6 bases; nucleotides not matched to a gene: 9. CDR3 length: 16 residues. Germline V gives CDR1 SEHNR, CDR2 FQNEAQ (reference sequence). The CDR3 protein is CASSLGPSGGASEQYF. The CDR3 bases are TGTGCCAGCAGCTTAGGCCCCAGCGGGGGGGCTTCCGAGCAGTACTTC.

This chain uses TRBV14 with TRBJ1-4; 7 bases align to TRBD1. From germline, CDR1 is SGHDN and CDR2 FVKESK. CDR3 length: 14 residues. V gave up 4 bases and J gave up 7 bases; unmatched junction bases: 6. For the CDR3, the DNA is TGTGCCAGCAGCCGCAGGGGGACCGGTGAAAAACTGTTTTTT. It specifies CASSRRGTGEKLFF. The whole variable domain, remainder taken from reference TRBV14 and TRBJ1-4, is EAGVTQFPSHSVIEKGQTVTLRCDPISGHDNLYWYRRVMGKEIKFLLHFVKESKQDESGMPNNRFLAERTGGTYSTLKVQPAELEDSGVYFCASSRRGTGEKLFFGSGTQLSVL.

In this sample, this clone turned up once. V gene TRBV18 combines with J gene TRBJ2-7, with 9 bases lining up with TRBD1. V lost 3 bases, J lost 0 bases, and 3 bases stayed unmatched. Germline V CDR1 and CDR2: KGHSH, LQKENI. The CDR3 has 15 residues. As DNA, the CDR3 is TGTGCCAGCTCACCGGGACAGGGTTACTCCTACGAGCAGTACTTC. This codes for CASSPGQGYSYEQYF.